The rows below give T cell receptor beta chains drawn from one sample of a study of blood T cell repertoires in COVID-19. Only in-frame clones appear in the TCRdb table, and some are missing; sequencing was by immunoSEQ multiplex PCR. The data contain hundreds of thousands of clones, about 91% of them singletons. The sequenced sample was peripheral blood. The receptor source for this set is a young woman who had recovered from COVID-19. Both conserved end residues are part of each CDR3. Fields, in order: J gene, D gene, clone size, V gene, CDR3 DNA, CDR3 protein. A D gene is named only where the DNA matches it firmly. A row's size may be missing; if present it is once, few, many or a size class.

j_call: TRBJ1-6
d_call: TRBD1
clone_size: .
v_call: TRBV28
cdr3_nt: TGTGCCAGCAGTTTAATCGGGGACAGAAGATCGGGGAATTCACCCCTCCACTTT
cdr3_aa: CASSLIGDRRSGNSPLHF

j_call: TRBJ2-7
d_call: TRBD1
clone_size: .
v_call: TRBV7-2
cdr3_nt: TGTGCCAGCAGCTTAGCATTTTTACCGGGACAGAGGGGGTCGTACGAGCAGTACTTC
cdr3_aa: CASSLAFLPGQRGSYEQYF

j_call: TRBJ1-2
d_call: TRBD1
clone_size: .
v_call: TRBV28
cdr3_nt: TGTGCCAGCAGTTCGCCAGGGGGAGTGCCTAACTATGGCTACACCTTC
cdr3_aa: CASSSPGGVPNYGYTF

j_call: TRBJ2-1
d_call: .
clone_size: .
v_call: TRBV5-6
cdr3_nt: TGTGCCAGCAGCTTGGATATATCAGGCTACAATGAGCAGTTCTTC
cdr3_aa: CASSLDISGYNEQFF

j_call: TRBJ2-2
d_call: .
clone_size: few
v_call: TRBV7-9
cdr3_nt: TGTGCCAGCAGCTTAGACTCGGCGGCGAACACCGGGGAGCTGTTTTTT
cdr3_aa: CASSLDSAANTGELFF

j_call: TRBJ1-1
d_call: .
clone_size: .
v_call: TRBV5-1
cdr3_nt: TGCGCCAGCAGCTTTTCTCAGGGAAGCACTGAAGCTTTCTTT
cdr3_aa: CASSFSQGSTEAFF

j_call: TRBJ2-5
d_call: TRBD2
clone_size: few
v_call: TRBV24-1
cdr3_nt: TGTGCCACCAGTGAGGCGGGGGGCCTAAGGGAGACCCAGTACTTC
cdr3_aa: CATSEAGGLRETQYF

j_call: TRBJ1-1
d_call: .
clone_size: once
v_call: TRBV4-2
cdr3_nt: TGTGCCAGCAGCCAAGATGGGGGGGCCGGAAGAGCTTTCTTT
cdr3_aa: CASSQDGGAGRAFF

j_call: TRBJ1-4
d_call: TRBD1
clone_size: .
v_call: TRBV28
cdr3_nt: TGTGCCAGCAACCGACAGGGGACTACAACTAATGAAAAACTGTTTTTT
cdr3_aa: CASNRQGTTTNEKLFF

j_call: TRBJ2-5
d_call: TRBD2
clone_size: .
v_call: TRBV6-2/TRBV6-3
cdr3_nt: TGTGCCAGCAGTAGAGAATCGCGGGGGGTAAAAGAGACCCAGTACTTC
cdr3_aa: CASSRESRGVKETQYF

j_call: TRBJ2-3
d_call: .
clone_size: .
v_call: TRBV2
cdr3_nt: TGTGCCAGCAGTGCAGGGGCGGGGGACACAGATACGCAGTATTTT
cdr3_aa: CASSAGAGDTDTQYF

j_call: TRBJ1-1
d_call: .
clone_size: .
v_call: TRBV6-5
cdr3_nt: TGTGCCACCCCACTGCCGGGGACTGAAGCTTTCTTT
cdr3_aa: CATPLPGTEAFF

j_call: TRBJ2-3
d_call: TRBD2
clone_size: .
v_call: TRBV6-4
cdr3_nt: TGTGCCAGCAGACTAGCGGCGTCCACAGATACGCAGTATTTT
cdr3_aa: CASRLAASTDTQYF

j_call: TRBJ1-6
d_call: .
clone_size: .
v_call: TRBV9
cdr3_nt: TGTGCCAGCAGCCTGACGTCGGGGAAGAATAATTCACCCCTCCACTTT
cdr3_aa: CASSLTSGKNNSPLHF

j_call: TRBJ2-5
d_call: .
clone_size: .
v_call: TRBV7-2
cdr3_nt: TGTGCCAGCAGCTCACCCCTCGGAGGGGGCATAGGGACCCAGTACTTC
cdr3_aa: CASSSPLGGGIGTQYF

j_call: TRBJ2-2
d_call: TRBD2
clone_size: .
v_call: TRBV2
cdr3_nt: TGTGCCAGCAGTGAAGTCCCTAGCGGGGGGAACACCGGGGAGCTGTTTTTT
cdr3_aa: CASSEVPSGGNTGELFF

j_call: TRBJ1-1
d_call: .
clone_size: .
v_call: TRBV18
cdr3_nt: TGTGCCAGCTCACCGCCGGTGAACACTGAAGCTTTCTTT
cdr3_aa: CASSPPVNTEAFF

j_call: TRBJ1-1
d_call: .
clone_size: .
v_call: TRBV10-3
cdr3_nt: TGTGCCATCAGTGAGTCAGGGACATCCGTGGGCACTGAAGCTTTCTTT
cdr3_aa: CAISESGTSVGTEAFF

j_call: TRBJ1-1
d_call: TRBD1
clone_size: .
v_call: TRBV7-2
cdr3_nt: TGTGCCAGCAGCCTGGACAGGACGGGGGAAGCTTTCTTT
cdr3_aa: CASSLDRTGEAFF

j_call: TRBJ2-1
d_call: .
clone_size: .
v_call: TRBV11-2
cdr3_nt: TGTGCCAGCAGCTTAACGGGCTCCTACAATGAGCAGTTCTTC
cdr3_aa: CASSLTGSYNEQFF

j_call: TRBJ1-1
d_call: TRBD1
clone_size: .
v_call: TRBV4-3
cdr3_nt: TGCGCCAGCAGCCAGGGGGGACAGCGACTGAACACTGAAGCTTTCTTT
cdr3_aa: CASSQGGQRLNTEAFF

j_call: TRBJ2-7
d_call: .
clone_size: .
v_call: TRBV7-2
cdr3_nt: TGTGCCAGCAGCTTAGAACCGACAGGTACCTACGAGCAGTACTTC
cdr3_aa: CASSLEPTGTYEQYF

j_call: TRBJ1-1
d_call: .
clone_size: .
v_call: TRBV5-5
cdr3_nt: TGTGCCAGCACCTTTCTCGGGACATGGGGGACTGAAGCTTTCTTT
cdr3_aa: CASTFLGTWGTEAFF

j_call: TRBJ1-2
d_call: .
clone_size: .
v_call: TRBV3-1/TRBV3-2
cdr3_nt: TGTGCCAGCAGCCGACCGGGGATTAACTATGGCTACACCTTC
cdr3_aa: CASSRPGINYGYTF

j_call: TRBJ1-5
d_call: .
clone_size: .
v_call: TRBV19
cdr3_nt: TGTGCCAGTAAACTTACTGGGAGCCAGCCCCAGCATTTT
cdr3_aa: CASKLTGSQPQHF

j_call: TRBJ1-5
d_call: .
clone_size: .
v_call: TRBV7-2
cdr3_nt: TGTGCCAGCAGCCCCAGGGGTGGGAATCAGCCCCAGCATTTT
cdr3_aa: CASSPRGGNQPQHF

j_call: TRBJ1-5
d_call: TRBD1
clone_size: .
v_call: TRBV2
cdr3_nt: TGTGCCAGCAGGGTTGACAGGGGGCTAGATCAGCCCCAGCATTTT
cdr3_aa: CASRVDRGLDQPQHF

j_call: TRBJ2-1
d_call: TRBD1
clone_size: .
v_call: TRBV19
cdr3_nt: TGTGCCAGTAGTCCCCGGGGTAGGGACAGGGATGAGCAGTTCTTC
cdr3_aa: CASSPRGRDRDEQFF

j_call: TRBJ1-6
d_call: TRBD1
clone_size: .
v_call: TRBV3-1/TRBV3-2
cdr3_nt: TGTGCCAGCAGCCAAGAGAGCGGGACAGGGGGCTTCGGGTCACCCCTCCACTTT
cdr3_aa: CASSQESGTGGFGSPLHF